This TCR beta chain is from a study of shared clonotypes between healthy human individuals. CD45RO-negative, CCR7-selected cells formed the naive CD8 fraction, which excluded terminally differentiated effector memory CD45RA+ cells. Deep-level running was used for the assay. Some 30,000 T cell genomes (approximately 0.2 ug DNA) went into each sorted-subset replicate. The method was immunoSEQ multiplex PCR; TCRdb's version includes in-frame clones alone and lacks a portion of them. Of more than 2 million clones in the sample, about 93% are singletons; the top ten hold roughly 1.7%. In the case of this clone: Its target is unknown.

The study, taken as a whole, reports: A few donors had around 5% of their naive CD4 clonotypes in common.

Trimming took off 2 bases at V and 0 bases at J, with 12 bases between the two ends. The CDR3 length is 17 residues. The germline V gene has CDR1 SGDLS and CDR2 YYNGEE. The receptor was isolated from a man between 18 and 35 years old in good health. Some clones in this sample may be carry-over from other donors' samples. The sample comprised naive CD8+ T cells from PBMCs. V and J are TRBV9 and TRBJ2-6; tentatively, D is TRBD2 (5 bases). CDR3 protein: CASSVSWEPSGANVLTF. For the CDR3, the DNA is TGTGCCAGCAGCGTCTCTTGGGAGCCCTCTGGGGCCAACGTCCTGACTTTC.